This T cell receptor beta chain was found in a study of blood T cells in healthy people across ages (dated by TCRdb to about 2015). Regarding the study in general: Template switching captured roughly one uniquely barcoded TCR beta cDNA molecule per two T cells in model experiments. Four age groups were formed from the donors: young (average approximately 15 years), middle-aged (approximately 40), aged (under 70) and long-lived (roughly 81). The study analyzed two additional independent replicas of 1 million unique cDNA reads from the same blood draw for two donors, one aged 18 to 29 and one aged 80 or older. The study measured age-related changes in TCR beta repertoire diversity using deep sequencing normalized with unique cDNA molecular identifiers. Donors of different ages were randomly distributed across sequencing lanes to avoid experimental bias. What the authors observed across the whole study: Observed TCR beta diversity correlated strongly with the percentage of naive T cells measured by flow cytometry. Observed TCR beta diversity per million T cells fell roughly linearly with age, and a significant reduction was already apparent by age around 40. Estimates of total diversity based on one million sequenced T cells were considered lower bounds and underestimates. Since profiling was done on bulk unsorted PBMCs, naive and antigen-experienced compartments could not be conclusively compared. Compared with the aged group, the long-lived group had more naive CD4+ T cells, fewer expanded clones and increased TCR diversity, a pattern suggesting age selection. Because the CMV infection status of the donors was unknown, age-related changes in expanded clonotypes may potentially have been confounded.

The roughly 39 donors, aged roughly 6 to 100 years, were systemically healthy Caucasian individuals from Russia. Roughly 9.5 milliliters of peripheral blood were drawn from each donor into EDTA-treated Vacutainer tubes. Ficoll-Paque density-gradient centrifugation was used to isolate PBMCs, with at least 6 million obtained per sample. Trizol reagent was used to extract total RNA from PBMCs, with at least 5 micrograms per sample. The percentages of naive CD45RAhigh/CD27high T cells were determined by flow cytometry on a PBMC aliquot from every donor. The library came from 5' RACE. Sequencing used an Illumina HiSeq 2500. A second PCR of about 7 to 12 cycles was performed with a sample-barcoded 5' primer and a J-beta primer mix. A template-switch 5' adaptor carrying 12 random nucleotides introduced a unique molecular identifier onto each TCR beta cDNA molecule. Each sample yielded at least 2.5 million CDR3-containing paired-end reads. First-strand cDNA synthesis was performed from all RNA using the Mint cDNA synthesis kit, with priming by a TRBC-specific oligonucleotide. After uracil-DNA glycosylase treatment, a first 18-cycle PCR used universal primers M1SS and BC2_uni_R on all cDNA. Per the original workflow: For normalization, 1 million high-quality reads, each with a distinct molecular identifier, were randomly selected from each sample. Reads sharing molecular identifiers were discarded rather than binned into consensus sequences. MiTCR, run with a Q25 quality threshold and the strictest error-elimination algorithm, handled CDR3 identification, clonotype clustering and error correction. Lower-bound total TCR beta diversity was estimated with a nonparametric unseen species model using Euler transformation. TCRdb reran the public reads through fastp at Q25 and MiXCR, keeping productive beta chains. Rows with a matching CDR3 protein are joined into one entry that keeps the most common DNA and genes. It is TCRdb's table, rather than the study itself, that gives the V and J calls and clone size. The sample table lists about 1.8 million distinct CDR3 sequences, 49% of them with a count of one. The ten largest clones take up less than 2.5% of the sample.

There are 12 amino acids in the CDR3, from cysteine to phenylalanine inclusive. The kept DNA is CDR3 alone, 36 bases in frame from the first base. CDR1 and CDR2, per the germline V gene, are ENHRY and SYGVKD. Regarding this clonotype: The antigen it recognizes is unknown. Base quality data are lacking; no much larger clone is found one base away.

Recombination connected TRBV10-3 to TRBJ2-4, with the D segment identity uncertain. The DNA matches TRBJ2-7 better at its end, which makes the J call doubtful. The sequenced sample was blood. This clonotype was obtained from a woman aged 40-49 years in good health. DNA sequence: TGTGCCATCAGTGATGTGAGCTACGAGCAGTACTTC. This gives the protein CAISDVSYEQYF.